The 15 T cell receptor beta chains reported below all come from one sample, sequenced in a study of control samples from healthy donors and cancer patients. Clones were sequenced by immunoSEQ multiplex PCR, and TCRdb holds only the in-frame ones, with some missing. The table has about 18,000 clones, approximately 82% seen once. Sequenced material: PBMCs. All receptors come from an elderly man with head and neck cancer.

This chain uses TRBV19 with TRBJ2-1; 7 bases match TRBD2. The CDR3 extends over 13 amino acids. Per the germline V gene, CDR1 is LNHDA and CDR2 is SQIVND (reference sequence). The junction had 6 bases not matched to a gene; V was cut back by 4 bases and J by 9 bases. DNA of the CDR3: TGTGCCAGTAGTAGGACTAGTTACTTTGAGCAGTTCTTC. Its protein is CASSRTSYFEQFF. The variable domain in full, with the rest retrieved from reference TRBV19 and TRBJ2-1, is DGGITQSPKYLFRKEGQNVTLSCEQNLNHDAMYWYRQDPGQGLRLIYYSQIVNDFQKGDIAEGYSVSREKKESFPLTVTSAQKNPTAFYLCASSRTSYFEQFFGPGTRLTVL.

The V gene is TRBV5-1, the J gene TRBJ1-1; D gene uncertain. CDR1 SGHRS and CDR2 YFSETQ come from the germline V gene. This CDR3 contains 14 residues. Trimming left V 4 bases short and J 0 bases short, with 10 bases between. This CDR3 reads CASSLDILNTEAFF. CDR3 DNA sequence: TGCGCCAGCAGCCTTGACATCCTGAACACTGAAGCTTTCTTT.

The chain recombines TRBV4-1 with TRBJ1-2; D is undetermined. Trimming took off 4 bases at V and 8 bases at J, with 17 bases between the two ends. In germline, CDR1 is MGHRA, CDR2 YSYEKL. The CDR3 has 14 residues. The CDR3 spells CASSLLDGLVGYTF. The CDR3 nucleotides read TGCGCCAGCAGCCTTCTGGACGGTCTTGTAGGCTACACCTTC.

The CDR3: CASSLVTSGGPQETQYF. CDR3 coding DNA: TGCGCCAGCAGCTTGGTTACTAGCGGGGGGCCTCAAGAGACCCAGTACTTC. V gene TRBV5-1 combines with J gene TRBJ2-5, with 12 bases that match TRBD2. CDR1 SGHRS and CDR2 YFSETQ come from the germline V gene. The J segment lost 2 bases and the V segment lost 0 bases, leaving 5 bases of the junction unmatched. CDR3 length: 17 residues.

CDR3 in DNA: TGTGCCAGTAGCTCCGGGGTCAATGCGAACACCGGGGAGCTGTTTTTT. Its protein product is CASSSGVNANTGELFF. This chain connects TRBV19 to TRBJ2-2; TRBD2 is a possible D gene (5 bases). The germline V and J ends were trimmed by 6 bases and 0 bases, with 14 bases remaining between them. The CDR3 consists of 16 residues. Germline CDR1 is LNHDA and CDR2 is SQIVND (reference sequence).

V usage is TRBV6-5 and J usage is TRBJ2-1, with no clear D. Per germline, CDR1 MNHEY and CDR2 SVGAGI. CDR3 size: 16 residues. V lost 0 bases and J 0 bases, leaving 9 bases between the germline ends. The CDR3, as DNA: TGTGCCAGCAGTTACTCGATGGCAGTCTCCTACAATGAGCAGTTCTTC. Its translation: CASSYSMAVSYNEQFF.

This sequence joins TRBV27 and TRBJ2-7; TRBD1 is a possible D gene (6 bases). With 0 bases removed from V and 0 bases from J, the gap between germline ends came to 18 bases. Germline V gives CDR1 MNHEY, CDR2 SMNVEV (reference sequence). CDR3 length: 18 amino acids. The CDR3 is CASSLSGTPVESSYEQYF. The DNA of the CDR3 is TGTGCCAGCAGTTTATCCGGGACACCGGTCGAAAGCTCCTACGAGCAGTACTTC.

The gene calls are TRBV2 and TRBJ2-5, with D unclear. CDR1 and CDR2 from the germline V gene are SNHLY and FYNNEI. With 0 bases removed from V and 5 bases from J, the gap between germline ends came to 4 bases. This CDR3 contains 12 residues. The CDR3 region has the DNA TGTGCCAGCAGTGAAGCAGTGGAGACCCAGTACTTC. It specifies CASSEAVETQYF.

The CDR3 region has the DNA TGTGCCAGACCCCGAACCGGGACTGGCTCCTACGAGCAGTACTTC. It encodes CARPRTGTGSYEQYF. The V and J genes are TRBV12-1 and TRBJ2-7; the listed D gene, TRBD2, was not tested against the DNA. TRBV12-1 is an annotated pseudogene. This CDR3 comprises 15 residues.

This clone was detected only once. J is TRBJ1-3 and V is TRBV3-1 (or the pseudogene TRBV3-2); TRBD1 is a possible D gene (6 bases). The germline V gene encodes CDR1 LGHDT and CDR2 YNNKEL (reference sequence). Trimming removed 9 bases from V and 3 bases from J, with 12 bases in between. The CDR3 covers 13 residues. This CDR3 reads CASSGQFGNTIYF. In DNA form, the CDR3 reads TGTGCCAGTAGCGGACAGTTTGGAAACACCATATATTTT.

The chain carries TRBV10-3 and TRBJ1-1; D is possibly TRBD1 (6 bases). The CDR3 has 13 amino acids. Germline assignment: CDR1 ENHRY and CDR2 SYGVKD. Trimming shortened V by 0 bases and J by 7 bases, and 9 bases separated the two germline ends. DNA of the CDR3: TGTGCCATCAGTGAGTCGGGGACAATTGAAGCTTTCTTT. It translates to CAISESGTIEAFF.

The CDR3 coding sequence is TGTGCCAGCAGCTTAGAGTTGGACGGTACCTACAATGAGCAGTTCTTC. Encoded protein: CASSLELDGTYNEQFF. The chain is built from TRBV7-7 and TRBJ2-1, with D hard to call. Trimming took 1 base from V and 2 from J, leaving 12 bases between them. Germline CDR1 is SSHAT and CDR2 is FNYEAQ (reference sequence). The CDR3 consists of 16 residues.

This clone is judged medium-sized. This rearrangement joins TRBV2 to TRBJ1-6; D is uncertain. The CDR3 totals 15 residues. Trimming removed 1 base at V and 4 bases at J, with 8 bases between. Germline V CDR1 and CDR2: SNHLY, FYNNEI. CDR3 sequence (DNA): TGTGCCAGCAGTGAAGGGCCGCAGTATAATTCACCCCTCCACTTT. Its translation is CASSEGPQYNSPLHF.

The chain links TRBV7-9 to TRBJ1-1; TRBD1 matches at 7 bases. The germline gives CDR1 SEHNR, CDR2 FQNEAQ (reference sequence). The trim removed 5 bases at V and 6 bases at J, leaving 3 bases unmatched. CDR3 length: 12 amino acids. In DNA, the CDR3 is TGTGCCAGCAGCGGCAGGGGGGCTGAAGCTTTCTTT. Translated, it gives CASSGRGAEAFF.

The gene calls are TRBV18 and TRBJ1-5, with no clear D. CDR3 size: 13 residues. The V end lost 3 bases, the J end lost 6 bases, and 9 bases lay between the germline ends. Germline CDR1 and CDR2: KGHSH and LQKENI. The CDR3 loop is CASSPNGFQPQHF. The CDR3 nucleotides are TGTGCCAGCTCACCGAACGGTTTTCAGCCCCAGCATTTT. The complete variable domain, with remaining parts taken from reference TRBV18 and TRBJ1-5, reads NAGVMQNPRHLVRRRGQEARLRCSPMKGHSHVYWYRQLPEEGLKFMVYLQKENIIDESGMPKERFSAEFPKEGPSILRIQQVVRGDSAAYFCASSPNGFQPQHFGDGTRLSIL.